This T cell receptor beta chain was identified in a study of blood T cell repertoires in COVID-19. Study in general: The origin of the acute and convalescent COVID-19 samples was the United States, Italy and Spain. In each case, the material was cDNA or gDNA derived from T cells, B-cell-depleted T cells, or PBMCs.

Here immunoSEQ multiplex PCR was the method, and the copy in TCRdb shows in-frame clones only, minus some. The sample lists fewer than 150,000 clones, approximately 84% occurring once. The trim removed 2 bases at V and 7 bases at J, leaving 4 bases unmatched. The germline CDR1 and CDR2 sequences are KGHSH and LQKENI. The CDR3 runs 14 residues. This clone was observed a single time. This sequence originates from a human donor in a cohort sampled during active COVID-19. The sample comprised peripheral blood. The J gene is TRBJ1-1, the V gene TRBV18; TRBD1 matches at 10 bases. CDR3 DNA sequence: TGTGCCAGCTCACCAGCGACAGGGGGCCGTGAAGCTTTCTTT. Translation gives CASSPATGGREAFF.